This passage covers 20 T cell receptor beta chains from one sample sequenced in a study of beta chain features in type 1 diabetes. The authors reverse transcribed all of the isolated RNA, so sequencing captured expressed TCRB transcripts. Data came from immunoSEQ multiplex PCR; TCRdb stores just in-frame clones and leaves some out. The sample has fewer than 250,000 clones, over 12% seen once. Sequencing was done on a sample of naive CD4+ T cells from blood. The receptor source for this set is a middle-aged woman in good health.

This clone was counted between two and nine times. This rearrangement joins TRBV4-3 to TRBJ2-2, with a possible D match to TRBD2 (7 bases). Trimming stripped 4 bases from V and 1 base from J, with 22 bases between. The CDR3 has 19 amino acids. Germline V gene sequence: CDR1 LGHNA, CDR2 YSLEER. The CDR3 loop reads CASSLTPPGGWENTGELFF. CDR3 bases: TGCGCCAGCAGCCTTACGCCGCCGGGGGGCTGGGAGAACACCGGGGAGCTGTTTTTT.

The V gene is TRBV5-1, the J gene TRBJ1-4; 9 positions agree with TRBD1. Trimming cost V 4 bases and J 10 bases; bases outside gene matches: 8. CDR1 and CDR2 from the germline V gene are SGHRS and YFSETQ. This CDR3 contains 14 residues. The CDR3 DNA reads TGCGCCAGCAGCACGGGACAGGGTGGAGTAAAACTGTTTTTT. Its protein product is CASSTGQGGVKLFF.

This clone was counted between two and nine times. This chain links TRBV7-8 with TRBJ1-2; 7 bases align to TRBD1. Germline trimming cut 5 bases from V and 6 bases from J; bases unmatched to any gene: 12. The CDR3 has 15 amino acids. Germline V gene data show CDR1 as SGHVS and CDR2 as FQNEAQ. CDR3 sequence reads: CASSLPQTGLNGYTF. Here the CDR3 DNA reads TGTGCCAGCAGCCTGCCTCAGACAGGGCTGAATGGCTACACCTTC. Full variable domain (outside the CDR3, taken from reference TRBV7-8 and TRBJ1-2): GAGVSQSPRYKVAKRGQDVALRCDPISGHVSLFWYQQALGQGPEFLTYFQNEAQLDKSGLPSDRFFAERPEGSVSTLKIQRTQQEDSAVYLCASSLPQTGLNGYTFGSGTRLTVV.

This clone was picked up a small number of times. The chain employs TRBV5-1 and TRBJ2-6, with a weak D call TRBD1 (5 bases). From germline, CDR1 is SGHRS and CDR2 YFSETQ. The CDR3 covers 16 residues. V was pared by 6 bases and J by 6 bases, with 19 bases between. In DNA, the CDR3 is TGCGCCAGCAACCAGGGTGCTCCCCTACCGGCCAACGTCCTGACTTTC. It codes for CASNQGAPLPANVLTF.

CDR3 bases: TGCGCCAGCAGCCCAGACTTGGGTACTGGGGCCAACGTCCTGACTTTC. This codes for CASSPDLGTGANVLTF. The chain uses TRBV5-1 and TRBJ2-6; no definite D call. This CDR3 has 16 amino acids. Germline V gene lookup returns CDR1 SGHRS and CDR2 YFSETQ. V dropped 4 bases and J dropped 2 bases, with 13 bases sitting between them.

This clone turned up a few times. This chain joins TRBV27 and TRBJ2-7; 12 bases are shared with TRBD1. Germline CDR1 is MNHEY and CDR2 is SMNVEV (reference sequence). This CDR3 is 15 amino acids long. V lost 5 bases and J lost 7; bases outside the gene matches: 9. For the CDR3, the DNA is TGTGCCAGCAGTCCAGCCGGGACAGGGGGCAGGGAGCAGTACTTC. Protein: CASSPAGTGGREQYF.

The rearrangement links TRBV5-1 to TRBJ2-5; D ambiguous. The CDR3 sequence is 14 residues long. CDR1 SGHRS and CDR2 YFSETQ come from the germline V gene. V was shortened by 1 base and J by 5 bases, with 12 bases between the two germline ends. The CDR3 region is CASSLYEARETQYF. Here the CDR3 DNA reads TGCGCCAGCAGCTTGTATGAGGCTCGGGAGACCCAGTACTTC.

This chain joins TRBV6-5 and TRBJ2-3; D ambiguous. There are 11 residues in the CDR3. V lost 10 bases, J lost 2 bases, and 7 bases lay in between. Germline CDR1 reads MNHEY; CDR2 reads SVGAGI. CDR3 DNA sequence: TGTGCCACCTTAAACACAGATACGCAGTATTTT. Protein sequence: CATLNTDTQYF.

The rearrangement links TRBV27 to TRBJ2-7, with D maybe TRBD2 (5 bases). Germline values: CDR1 MNHEY, CDR2 SMNVEV (reference sequence). V was pared by 3 bases and J by 2 bases, with 11 bases between. CDR3 length equals 14 residues. The CDR3 nucleotides are TGTGCCAGCAGTTTCCGGGGAAGCCCCTACGAGCAGTACTTC. This gives the protein CASSFRGSPYEQYF.

This clone was found a few times. The chain has TRBV5-4 and TRBJ2-1; 10 nucleotides align to TRBD2. The CDR3 contains 15 residues. J lost 7 bases, V lost 0 bases, and 4 bases had no gene match. Looked up from germline, CDR1 is SGHNT and CDR2 is YYREEE (reference sequence). The CDR3 protein is CASSLGLAGGNEQFF. Written as DNA, the CDR3 is TGTGCCAGCAGCTTGGGACTAGCGGGTGGGAATGAGCAGTTCTTC.

This clone has just a few counts. Within the sample, other DNA sequences also encode this same CDR3. The CDR3 here is CASSGLPTGELFF. CDR3 DNA: TGTGCCAGCAGCGGACTTCCCACCGGGGAGCTGTTTTTT. The rearrangement uses TRBV2 and TRBJ2-2, with D tentatively TRBD2 (5 bases). The CDR3 sequence is 13 residues long. V lost 6 bases, J lost 4 bases, and 9 bases lay in between. Germline CDR1 reads SNHLY; CDR2 reads FYNNEI.

This clone was seen more than once but under ten times. The chain is built from TRBV2 and TRBJ1-4; 7 bases map to TRBD1. Germline loops: CDR1 SNHLY, CDR2 FYNNEI. The CDR3 length is 15 residues. V lost 6 bases and J lost 7; bases outside the gene matches: 11. CDR3 in amino acids: CASRLSDRVGEKLFF. The CDR3 DNA reads as TGTGCCAGCAGACTTTCTGACAGGGTTGGTGAAAAACTGTTTTTT.

In its sample, this clone was seen a few times. The chain couples TRBV5-4 to TRBJ2-7, with 7 bases lining up with TRBD2. Losses at the gene ends were 6 bases for V and 4 bases for J; bases not matched to a gene: 7. The length of the CDR3 is 13 residues. Germline CDR1 SGHNT, CDR2 YYREEE (reference sequence). CDR3 bases: TGTGCCAGCACCGAGCGGGGAAAGTACGAGCAGTACTTC. It codes for CASTERGKYEQYF.

V gene TRBV10-3 combines with J gene TRBJ1-5, with D perhaps matching TRBD1 (5 bases). V was clipped by 1 base and J by 6 bases, with 19 bases between them. This CDR3 has 17 residues. Germline loops: CDR1 ENHRY, CDR2 SYGVKD. CDR3 bases: TGTGCCATCAGTGAGTTCTGGGGCAGGGCCCAGGGTCAGCCCCAGCATTTT. It codes for CAISEFWGRAQGQPQHF.

This chain joins TRBV11-3 and TRBJ2-7; D unresolved. CDR3 length: 10 amino acids. V was shortened by 5 bases and J by 9 bases, with 8 bases between the two germline ends. Germline CDR1 SGHNT, CDR2 YENEEA. In nucleotides, the CDR3 is TGTGCCAGCAGCCCACCGGGGCAGTACTTC. This encodes CASSPPGQYF.

The chain combines TRBV19 with TRBJ2-3, with 7 positions matching TRBD1. V was clipped by 7 bases and J by 3 bases; unmatched bases: 7. Germline V gene sequence: CDR1 LNHDA, CDR2 SQIVND (reference sequence). This CDR3 is built from 14 residues. CDR3 in DNA: TGTGCCAGTAATAACAGGGGACCGACAGATACGCAGTATTTT. Amino acids: CASNNRGPTDTQYF.

There are a few counts of this clone. This chain connects TRBV29-1 to TRBJ2-2; D uncertain. Germline values: CDR1 SQVTM, CDR2 ANQGSEA. This CDR3 has 13 residues. Trimming stripped 0 bases from V and 4 bases from J, with 6 bases between. The CDR3 bases are TGCAGCGTTGAAGATCTGAGCACCGGGGAGCTGTTTTTT. Encoded protein: CSVEDLSTGELFF.

This clone turned up a few times. The V gene is TRBV2, the J gene TRBJ1-5; TRBD1 agrees at 11 bases. The CDR3 length is 14 residues. The V gene's germline CDR1 is SNHLY and CDR2 FYNNEI. Unmatched junction bases numbered 2, after V lost 4 bases and J lost 6 bases. This chain's CDR3 is CASSVGTGGQPQHF. The CDR3 coding sequence is TGTGCCAGCAGTGTAGGGACAGGGGGTCAGCCCCAGCATTTT.

This clone appeared a few times. This rearrangement joins TRBV25-1 to TRBJ2-6; a weak D match, TRBD2 (6 bases). The CDR3 has 14 residues. Germline values: CDR1 MGHDK, CDR2 SYGVNS. Trimming cost V 4 bases and J 4 bases, with 8 bases left between them. CDR3 DNA sequence: TGTGCCAGCAGTGGGGCGGGGGGGGCCAACGTCCTGACTTTC. Encoded protein: CASSGAGGANVLTF.

There are a few counts of this clone. This chain connects TRBV6-5 to TRBJ1-2, with a tentative D call TRBD1 (5 bases). The V gene lost 5 bases and the J gene lost 5 bases, with 12 bases spanning the gap. The CDR3 has 13 residues. Germline-derived CDR1 and CDR2 are MNHEY and SVGAGI. This chain's CDR3 is CASSEAGRYGYTF. As DNA, the CDR3 is TGTGCCAGCAGTGAAGCAGGGCGATATGGCTACACCTTC.